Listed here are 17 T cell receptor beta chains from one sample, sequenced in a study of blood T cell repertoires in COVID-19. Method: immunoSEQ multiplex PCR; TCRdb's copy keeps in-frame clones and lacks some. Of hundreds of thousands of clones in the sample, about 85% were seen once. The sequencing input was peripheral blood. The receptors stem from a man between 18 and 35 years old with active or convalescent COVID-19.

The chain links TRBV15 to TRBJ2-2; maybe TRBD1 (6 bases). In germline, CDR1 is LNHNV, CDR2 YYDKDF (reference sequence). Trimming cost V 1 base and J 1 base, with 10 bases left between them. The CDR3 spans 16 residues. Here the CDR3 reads CATSRVLTGNTGELFF. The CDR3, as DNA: TGTGCCACCAGCAGAGTCTTGACAGGGAACACCGGGGAGCTGTTTTTT.

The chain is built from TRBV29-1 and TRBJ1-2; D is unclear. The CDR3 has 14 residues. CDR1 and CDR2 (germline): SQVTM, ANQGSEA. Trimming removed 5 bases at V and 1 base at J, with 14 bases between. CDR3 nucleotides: TGCAGCGTTTGGTCCCATAGCTTTAACTATGGCTACACCTTC. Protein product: CSVWSHSFNYGYTF.

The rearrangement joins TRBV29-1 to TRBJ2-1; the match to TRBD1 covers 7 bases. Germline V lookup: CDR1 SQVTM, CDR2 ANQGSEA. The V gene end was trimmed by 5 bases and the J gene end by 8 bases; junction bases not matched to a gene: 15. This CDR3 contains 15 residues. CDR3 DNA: TGCAGCGTTTTCCTAACAGGGGAAAGAGTCGATGAGCAGTTCTTC. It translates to CSVFLTGERVDEQFF.

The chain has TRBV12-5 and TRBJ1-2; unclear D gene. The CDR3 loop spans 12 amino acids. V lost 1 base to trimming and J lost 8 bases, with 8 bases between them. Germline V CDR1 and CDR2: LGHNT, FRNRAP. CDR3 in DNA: TGTGCTAGTGGTTTGGGCAGAGCGGGCTACACCTTC. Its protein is CASGLGRAGYTF. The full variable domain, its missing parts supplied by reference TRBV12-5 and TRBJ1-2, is DARVTQTPRHKVTEMGQEVTMRCQPILGHNTVFWYRQTMMQGLELLAYFRNRAPLDDSGMPKDRFSAEMPDATLATLKIQPSEPRDSAVYFCASGLGRAGYTFGSGTRLTVV.

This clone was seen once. CDR3 DNA sequence: TGTGCCAGCAGCGATGGACAGGGCTATGGCTACACCTTC. This translates into CASSDGQGYGYTF. The chain couples TRBV11-2 to TRBJ1-2; TRBD1 aligns across 8 bases. V shed 5 bases, J shed 4 bases, and the junction held 3 bases outside the gene matches. The CDR3 sequence is 13 residues long. CDR1 is SGHAT and CDR2 is FQNNGV in the germline V gene.

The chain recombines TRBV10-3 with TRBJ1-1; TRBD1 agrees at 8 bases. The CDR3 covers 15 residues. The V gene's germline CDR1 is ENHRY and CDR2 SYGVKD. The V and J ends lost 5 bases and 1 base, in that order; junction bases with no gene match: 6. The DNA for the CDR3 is TGTGCCATCAGTAGACAGGGGTCGGGGAACACTGAAGCTTTCTTT. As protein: CAISRQGSGNTEAFF.

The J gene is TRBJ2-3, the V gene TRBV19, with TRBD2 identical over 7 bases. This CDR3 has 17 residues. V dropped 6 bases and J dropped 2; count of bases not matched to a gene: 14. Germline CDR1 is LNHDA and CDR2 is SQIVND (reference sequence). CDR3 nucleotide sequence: TGTGCCAGTAGCCAGCTTCGGTCCGCGGGAGACACAGATACGCAGTATTTT. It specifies CASSQLRSAGDTDTQYF.

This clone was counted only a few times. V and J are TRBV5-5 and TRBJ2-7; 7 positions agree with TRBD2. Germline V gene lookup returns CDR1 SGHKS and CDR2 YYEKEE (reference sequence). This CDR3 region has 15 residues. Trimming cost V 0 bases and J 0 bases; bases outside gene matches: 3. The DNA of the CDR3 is TGTGCCAGCAGCTTGGTACAGCGGGACTCCTACGAGCAGTACTTC. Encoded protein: CASSLVQRDSYEQYF.

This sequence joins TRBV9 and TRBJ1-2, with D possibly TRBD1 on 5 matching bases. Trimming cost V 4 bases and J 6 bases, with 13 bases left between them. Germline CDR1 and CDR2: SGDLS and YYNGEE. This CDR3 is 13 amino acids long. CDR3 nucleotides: TGTGCCAGCAGCCCCAATCGGGGGAATGGCTACACCTTC. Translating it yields CASSPNRGNGYTF.

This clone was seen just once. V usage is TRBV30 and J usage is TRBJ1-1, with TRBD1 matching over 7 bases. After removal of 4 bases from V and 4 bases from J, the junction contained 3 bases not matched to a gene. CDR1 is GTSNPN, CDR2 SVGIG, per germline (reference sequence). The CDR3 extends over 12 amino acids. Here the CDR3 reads CAWNAGGTEAFF. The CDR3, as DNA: TGTGCCTGGAACGCAGGGGGCACTGAAGCTTTCTTT.

The CDR3 region has the DNA TGTGCCAGCAGTTTATCGGAGATTGCCTACAATGAGCAGTTCTTC. Its protein product is CASSLSEIAYNEQFF. The rearrangement uses TRBV27 and TRBJ2-1; D uncertain. This CDR3 region has 15 residues. CDR1 and CDR2 (germline): MNHEY, SMNVEV (reference sequence). The V gene lost 0 bases and the J gene lost 2 bases, with 8 bases spanning the gap.

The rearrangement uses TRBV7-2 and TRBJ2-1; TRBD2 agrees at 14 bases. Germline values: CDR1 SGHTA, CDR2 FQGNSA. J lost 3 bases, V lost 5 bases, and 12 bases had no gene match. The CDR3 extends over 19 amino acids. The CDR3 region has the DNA TGTGCCAGCAGCCAATCGACTAGCGGGAGGGCCTCGGGCTACAATGAGCAGTTCTTC. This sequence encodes CASSQSTSGRASGYNEQFF.

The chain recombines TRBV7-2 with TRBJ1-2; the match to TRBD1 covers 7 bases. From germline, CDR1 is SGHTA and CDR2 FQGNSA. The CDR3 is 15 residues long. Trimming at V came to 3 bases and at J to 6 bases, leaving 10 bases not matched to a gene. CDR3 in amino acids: CASSFSPGQGDGYTF. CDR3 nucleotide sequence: TGTGCCAGCAGCTTTTCCCCGGGCCAGGGGGATGGCTACACCTTC.

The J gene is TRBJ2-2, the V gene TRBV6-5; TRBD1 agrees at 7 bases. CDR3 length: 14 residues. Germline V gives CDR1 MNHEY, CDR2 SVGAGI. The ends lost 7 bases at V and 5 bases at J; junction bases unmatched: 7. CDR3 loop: CASNLQGSTGELFF. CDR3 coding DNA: TGTGCCAGCAATTTACAGGGGAGTACCGGGGAGCTGTTTTTT.

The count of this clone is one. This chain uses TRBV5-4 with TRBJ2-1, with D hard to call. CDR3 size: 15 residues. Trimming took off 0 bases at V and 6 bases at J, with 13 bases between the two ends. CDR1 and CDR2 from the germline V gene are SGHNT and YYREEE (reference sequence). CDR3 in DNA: TGTGCCAGCAGCTTGGACAGAAGCTTATCCAATGAGCAGTTCTTC. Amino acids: CASSLDRSLSNEQFF. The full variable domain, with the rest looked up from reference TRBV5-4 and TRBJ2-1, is ETGVTQSPTHLIKTRGQQVTLRCSSQSGHNTVSWYQQALGQGPQFIFQYYREEENGRGNFPPRFSGLQFPNYSSELNVNALELDDSALYLCASSLDRSLSNEQFFGPGTRLTVL.

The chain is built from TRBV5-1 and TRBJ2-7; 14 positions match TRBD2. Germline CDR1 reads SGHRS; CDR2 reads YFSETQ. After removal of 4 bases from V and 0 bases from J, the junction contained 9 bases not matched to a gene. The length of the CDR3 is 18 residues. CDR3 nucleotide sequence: TGCGCCAGCAGCCCCGGGACTAGCGGGGGCCGGAGCTCCTACGAGCAGTACTTC. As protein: CASSPGTSGGRSSYEQYF. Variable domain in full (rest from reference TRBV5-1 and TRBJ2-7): KAGVTQTPRYLIKTRGQQVTLSCSPISGHRSVSWYQQTPGQGLQFLFEYFSETQRNKGNFPGRFSGRQFSNSRSEMNVSTLELGDSALYLCASSPGTSGGRSSYEQYFGPGTRLTVT.

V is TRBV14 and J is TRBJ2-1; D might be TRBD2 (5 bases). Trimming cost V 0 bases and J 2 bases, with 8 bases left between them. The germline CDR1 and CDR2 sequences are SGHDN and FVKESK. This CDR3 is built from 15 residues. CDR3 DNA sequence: TGTGCCAGCAGCCAAGATTTCGGGGCCTACAATGAGCAGTTCTTC. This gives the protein CASSQDFGAYNEQFF.